This TCR beta chain was identified in a study of blood T cell repertoires in COVID-19. Study-wide background: The origin of the acute and convalescent COVID-19 samples was the United States, Italy and Spain. The analysed material was cDNA or gDNA that came from T cells, B-cell-depleted T cells, or PBMCs.

The ends were cut back, 4 bases at V and 1 base at J, with 8 bases in the middle. The CDR3 has 14 amino acids. Per the germline V gene, CDR1 is LGHDT and CDR2 is YNNKEL (reference sequence). In the authors' methods: Amplification of reference gene primers provided the estimated nucleated cell counts. Profiling relied on immunoSEQ multiplex PCR, and the TCRdb table lists in-frame clones only, not all of them. D and trimming were read from the DNA, whereas the V and J calls and clone size are those reported in that table. The sample carries under 300,000 clones, roughly 80% recorded once. The sequencing input was peripheral blood. The TCR comes from a woman in her 40s with active or convalescent COVID-19. The rearrangement links TRBV3-1 (or the pseudogene TRBV3-2) to TRBJ1-5; D may be TRBD1 (5 bases). In nucleotides, the CDR3 is TGTGCCAGCAGCCGGGGGGGAAGCAATCAGCCCCAGCATTTT. It encodes CASSRGGSNQPQHF.